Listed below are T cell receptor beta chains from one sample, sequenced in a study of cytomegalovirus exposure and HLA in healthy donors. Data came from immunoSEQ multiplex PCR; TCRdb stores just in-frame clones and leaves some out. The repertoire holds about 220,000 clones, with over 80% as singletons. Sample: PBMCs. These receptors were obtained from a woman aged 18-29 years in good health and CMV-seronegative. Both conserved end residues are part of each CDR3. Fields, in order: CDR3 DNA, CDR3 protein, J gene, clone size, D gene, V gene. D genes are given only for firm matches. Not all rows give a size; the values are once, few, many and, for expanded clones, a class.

TGTGCTAGTGGTTTGGGACAGGGATTTGGGGAAAAACTGTTTTTT,CASGLGQGFGEKLFF,TRBJ1-4,once,TRBD1,TRBV12-5
TGTGCCAGCAGTGAGCGGGAGGGCCCATACAATGAGCAGTTCTTC,CASSEREGPYNEQFF,TRBJ2-1,.,TRBD2,TRBV6-1
TGTGCCAGCATAAGGGGCCCCAAAAACATTCAGTACTTC,CASIRGPKNIQYF,TRBJ2-4,.,.,TRBV6-5
TGTGCCAGCAGCCCCGGAGCGAACAAGGACGAGCAGTACTTC,CASSPGANKDEQYF,TRBJ2-7,.,.,TRBV9
TGCGCCAGCAGGATACTTCCGGGACAGGGTTTCTACGAGCAGTACTTC,CASRILPGQGFYEQYF,TRBJ2-7,.,TRBD1,TRBV5-1
TGTGCCAGCAGCGGAAACGACAGGGGTTTAAGTACTGAAGCTTTCTTT,CASSGNDRGLSTEAFF,TRBJ1-1,.,TRBD1,TRBV9
TGTGCCAGCAGCCCAGTGGGGCCCAATTCCCTCCCGCCCTATGGCTACACCTTC,CASSPVGPNSLPPYGYTF,TRBJ1-2,.,.,TRBV9
TGCAGCGTTGAAGGGGGGGGAGGGAATGAAAAACTGTTTTTT,CSVEGGGGNEKLFF,TRBJ1-4,.,.,TRBV29-1
TGTGCCAGCAGCTACCAGGTGAACACTGAAGCTTTCTTT,CASSYQVNTEAFF,TRBJ1-1,.,.,TRBV11-2
TGCGCCAGCAGACCAAGGGGGCGCAACTATGGCTACACCTTC,CASRPRGRNYGYTF,TRBJ1-2,.,TRBD1,TRBV5-1
TGTGCCAGCAGCTTATATGAGCGGCCGGCCTCCTACAATGAGCAGTTCTTC,CASSLYERPASYNEQFF,TRBJ2-1,.,.,TRBV7-7